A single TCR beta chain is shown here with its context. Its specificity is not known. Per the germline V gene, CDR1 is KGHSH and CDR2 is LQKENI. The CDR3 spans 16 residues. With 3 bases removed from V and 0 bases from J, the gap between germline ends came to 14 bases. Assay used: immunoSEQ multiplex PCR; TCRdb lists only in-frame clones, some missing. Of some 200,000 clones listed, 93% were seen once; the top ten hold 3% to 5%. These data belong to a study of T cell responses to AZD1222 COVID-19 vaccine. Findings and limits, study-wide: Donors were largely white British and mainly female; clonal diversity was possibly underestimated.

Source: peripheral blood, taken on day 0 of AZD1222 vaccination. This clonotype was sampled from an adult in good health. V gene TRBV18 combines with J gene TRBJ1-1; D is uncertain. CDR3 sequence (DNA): TGTGCCAGCTCACCGCCGGGTAAGGGTATGAACACTGAAGCTTTCTTT. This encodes CASSPPGKGMNTEAFF.